This T cell receptor (beta chain) came from a study of OX40 agonist ivuxolimab in advanced cancers. Study-level information: Intravenous ivuxolimab was administered to patients every 2 weeks at 0.01 to 10 mg/kg. Study-wide findings and caveats: At 0.1 to 3.0 mg/kg and by week 6, clonal expansion occurred in CD4+ and CD8+ blood T cells. Those patients achieving a partial response at 0.1-3.0 mg/kg showed among the lowest clonal expansion.

This CDR3 is built from 12 residues. Between the trimmed V and J ends, which lost 5 bases and 5 bases, there was a span of 9 bases. Germline V CDR1 and CDR2: SGHVS, FNYEAQ. Samples were taken at baseline and on day 1 of cycles 4 and 7. Some clones are missing from TCRdb's copy, which holds only in-frame ones; the method was immunoSEQ multiplex PCR. The data show about 50,000 clones, 84% seen once. To note about this clone: Its antigen is undetermined.

The material was CD4+ or CD8+ T cells sorted from blood, obtained in a trial of the OX40 agonist ivuxolimab. The sequence came from an adult with an advanced solid tumor such as melanoma, head and neck, liver or kidney cancer. This chain uses TRBV7-6 with TRBJ2-5; D remains ambiguous. The CDR3 reads CASSPTKETQYF. In nucleotides, the CDR3 is TGTGCCAGCAGCCCCACCAAGGAGACCCAGTACTTC.